The 14 T cell receptor beta chains given below trace back to one sample, sequenced in a study of human T cells and chemical hapten exposure (dated by TCRdb to the early 2020s). The time point tag for this specimen amounts to: patch test 3, about 24 weeks after DPC sensitization. Per the publication, the treatment or condition label means: therapeutic diphenylcyclopropenone sensitization with weekly scalp DPC. Library creation used RACE. These reads were obtained on a NextSeq 500. TCRdb reworked the public reads: Q25 trimming with fastp, MiXCR clone assembly, productive beta chains retained. Every entry covers one CDR3 protein and lists the most common genes and DNA from its rows. The sample contains just under 65,000 distinct CDR3 sequences, approximately 11% of them found a single time. Roughly 2.1% of the sample is held by the ten biggest clonotypes. Specimen: whole blood, collected in connection with sensitization to the hapten diphenylcyclopropenone (DPC). The receptors derive from a woman in her twenties or thirties with alopecia areata. Some clones in this sample may be carry-over from other donors' samples.

This clonotype occurred many times. This chain connects TRBV27 to TRBJ2-2, with 7 bases aligning to TRBD2. The CDR3 runs to 14 residues. Trimming removed 4 bases from V and 6 bases from J; junction bases left unmatched: 5. Per the germline V gene, CDR1 is MNHEY and CDR2 is SMNVEV (reference sequence). The CDR3 region is CASSSGGRAGELFF. CDR3 in DNA: TGTGCCAGCAGTTCTGGAGGGAGGGCCGGGGAGCTGTTTTTT.

On this clonotype itself: One end of the junction does not line up with germline, which may come from a read error. The chain carries TRBV28 and TRBJ2-7; D possibly corresponds to TRBD1 (7 bases). Germline loops: CDR1 MDHEN, CDR2 SYDVKM. The CDR3 covers 11 residues. The CDR3, as DNA: TGTGCCAGCAAAACGGAGGGGGCCCAGTATTTC. It specifies CASKTEGAQYF.

This clonotype was picked up a small number of times. V usage is TRBV7-6 and J usage is TRBJ2-7; D is undetermined. Germline V gene sequence: CDR1 SGHVS, CDR2 FNYEAQ. The V and J ends lost 5 bases and 6 bases respectively, with 17 bases between them. CDR3 size: 14 residues. DNA of the CDR3: TGTGCCAGCAGCACCGGGCTCGGGCCGGTCGAGCAGTACTTC. Amino acid sequence: CASSTGLGPVEQYF.

CDR3 DNA: TGCAGCGTTACCGGGACAGGGGGCTCAGATACGCAGTATTTT. Protein sequence: CSVTGTGGSDTQYF. The chain carries TRBV29-1 and TRBJ2-3; TRBD1 aligns across 12 bases. Germline V gene sequence: CDR1 SQVTM, CDR2 ANQGSEA. The CDR3 has 14 amino acids. The trim removed 5 bases at V and 4 bases at J, leaving 4 bases unmatched.

The genes are TRBV6-2 or TRBV6-3 and TRBJ1-2; D gene unclear. This CDR3 comprises 16 residues. Germline loops: CDR1 MNHEY, CDR2 SVGEGT. V dropped 0 bases and J dropped 0 bases, with 11 bases sitting between them. The CDR3 region is CASSYSLQPANYGYTF. DNA for the CDR3: TGTGCCAGCAGTTACTCGTTACAGCCAGCTAACTATGGCTACACCTTC.

This clonotype was counted many times. The rearrangement joins TRBV10-3 to TRBJ2-5; D possibly corresponds to TRBD2 (6 bases). V gave up 0 bases and J gave up 1 base, with 9 bases separating them. The CDR3 totals 15 residues. Germline CDR1 and CDR2: ENHRY and SYGVKD. CDR3: CAISESGGPQETQYF. The CDR3 bases are TGTGCCATCAGTGAGTCCGGGGGACCCCAAGAGACCCAGTACTTC.

The genes are TRBV20-1 and TRBJ1-1; no reliable D call. The CDR3 runs 12 residues. The germline CDR1 and CDR2 sequences are DFQATT and SNEGSKA (reference sequence). The ends were cut back, 7 bases at V and 2 bases at J, with 11 bases in the middle. This chain's CDR3 is CSGQQSNTEAFF. CDR3 nucleotides: TGCAGTGGCCAACAGAGTAACACTGAAGCTTTCTTT.

There are a few counts of this clonotype. CDR3 coding DNA: TGTGCCAGCTCACCGTCGATCCCGATCATGAATTCACCCCTCCACTTT. It codes for CASSPSIPIMNSPLHF. The chain couples TRBV18 to TRBJ1-6; D is undetermined. CDR1 is KGHSH and CDR2 is LQKENI in the germline V gene. V lost 3 bases and J lost 7, with 16 bases in between. The CDR3 loop spans 16 amino acids.

This clonotype was seen ten or more times. This chain links TRBV29-1 with TRBJ1-1; D is unclear. Germline CDR1 is SQVTM and CDR2 is ANQGSEA. CDR3 size: 14 residues. Between the trimmed V and J ends, which lost 4 bases and 0 bases, there was a span of 12 bases. The CDR3 reads CSVARLTVNTEAFF. For the CDR3, the DNA is TGCAGCGTTGCGCGTTTGACGGTGAACACTGAAGCTTTCTTT.

The V gene is TRBV19, the J gene TRBJ1-2; possible D gene TRBD1, 6 bases. Trimming pared 5 bases from V and 6 bases from J, leaving 16 bases between. Germline V lookup: CDR1 LNHDA, CDR2 SQIVND (reference sequence). The CDR3 extends over 14 amino acids. CDR3 DNA: TGTGCCAGTAGTTCGTCGACAGGACCCAATGGCTACACCTTC. Its translation: CASSSSTGPNGYTF.

This clonotype appeared a few times. The V call is TRBV12-3 or TRBV12-4, the J call TRBJ1-1; 9 bases fit TRBD1. The ends lost 5 bases at V and 4 bases at J; junction bases unmatched: 5. The CDR3 runs 14 residues. CDR3 loop: CASSPTGGVTEAFF. The CDR3 DNA follows: TGTGCCAGCAGTCCGACAGGGGGAGTCACTGAAGCTTTCTTT.

This clonotype was seen a handful of times. The CDR3 spells CAASGTGDSGANVLTF. In DNA, the CDR3 is TGTGCCGCCTCCGGGACAGGGGACTCTGGGGCCAACGTCCTGACTTTC. This sequence joins TRBV24-1 and TRBJ2-6; 10 bases line up with TRBD1. V dropped 12 bases and J dropped 0; count of bases not matched to a gene: 7. This CDR3 spans 16 amino acids. The germline V gene encodes CDR1 KGHDR and CDR2 SFDVKD.

This rearrangement joins TRBV4-3 to TRBJ2-3; perhaps TRBD1 as D (6 bases). Trimming removed 4 bases at V and 5 bases at J, with 16 bases between. This CDR3 comprises 15 residues. CDR1 is LGHNA and CDR2 is YSLEER in the germline V gene. This chain's CDR3 is CASSRERGFKDTQYF. CDR3 sequence (DNA): TGCGCCAGCAGCCGAGAAAGGGGGTTCAAAGATACGCAGTATTTT.

The chain is built from TRBV4-1 and TRBJ1-1, with D possibly TRBD1 on 5 matching bases. V was pared by 1 base and J by 5 bases, with 14 bases between. CDR3 length: 15 amino acids. Germline values: CDR1 MGHRA, CDR2 YSYEKL. The CDR3 bases are TGCGCCAGCAGCCAAGTTCGAAGCCGGGGGACTGAAGCTTTCTTT. Its protein is CASSQVRSRGTEAFF.